The clone carrying this T cell receptor (beta chain) was observed many times. Its target is unknown. The CDR3 runs to 14 residues. Germline CDR1 is LNHDA and CDR2 is SQIVND (reference sequence). The V end lost 4 bases, the J end lost 3 bases, and 10 bases lay between the germline ends. A J-beta primer mix and a sample-barcoded 5' primer were used in a second PCR of about 6 to 12 cycles. Using its own MiXCR run on the 5' RACE reads, TCRdb lists one record per CDR3 protein. The profile covers 850,000 or so distinct CDR3 sequences, with under 30% appearing a single time and roughly 17% taken by the ten largest. These data are taken from a study of blood T cells in healthy people across ages. Study-level findings and limits: Relative to aged donors, long-lived donors carried more naive CD4+ cells and displayed higher diversity. Diversity of TCR beta per million T cells declined in a roughly linear way with age. It was found that TCR beta diversity correlated strongly with the percentage of naive T cells.

Sequencing was carried out using blood. V gene TRBV19 combines with J gene TRBJ2-1, with D possibly matching TRBD2 (6 bases). The sequence was obtained from a woman over 75 in good health. CDR3 loop: CASSRAGGYNEQFF. The CDR3 region has the DNA TGTGCCAGTAGTAGAGCCGGGGGCTACAATGAGCAGTTCTTC.